One sample yielded the 27 T cell receptor beta chains listed below, sequenced in a study of cytomegalovirus exposure and HLA in healthy donors. Sequencing was performed with immunoSEQ multiplex PCR; in TCRdb, only in-frame clones are kept and a portion is missing. This table has approximately 200,000 clones, 75% to 85% appearing once. The material sequenced was PBMCs. The receptors stem from a woman younger than 45 in good health and CMV-seropositive.

Written as DNA, the CDR3 is TGTGCCAGTACGAGGGACAGCTCCTACAATGAGCAGTTCTTC. Translated, it gives CASTRDSSYNEQFF. The rearrangement joins TRBV19 to TRBJ2-1, with TRBD1 identical over 7 bases. J gave up 0 bases and V 7 bases, and 3 bases lay outside the gene matches. This CDR3 has 14 amino acids. Per germline, CDR1 LNHDA and CDR2 SQIVND (reference sequence).

This clone was seen once. The chain uses TRBV28 and TRBJ2-5; TRBD2 agrees at 11 bases. The V gene's germline CDR1 is MDHEN and CDR2 SYDVKM. The J segment lost 8 bases and the V segment lost 5 bases, leaving 7 bases of the junction unmatched. This CDR3 comprises 14 residues. For the CDR3, the DNA is TGTGCCAGCAGTCGAACTAGCGGGGGTGTTACCCAGTACTTC. Its translation: CASSRTSGGVTQYF. The variable domain in full, with the rest retrieved from reference TRBV28 and TRBJ2-5, is DVKVTQSSRYLVKRTGEKVFLECVQDMDHENMFWYRQDPGLGLRLIYFSYDVKMKEKGDIPEGYSVSREKKERFSLILESASTNQTSMYLCASSRTSGGVTQYFGPGTRLLVL.

This chain joins TRBV10-3 and TRBJ1-5; the match to TRBD1 covers 9 bases. The CDR3 is made up of 15 amino acids. The germline gives CDR1 ENHRY, CDR2 SYGVKD. The ends lost 0 bases at V and 5 bases at J; junction bases unmatched: 2. The CDR3 DNA reads TGTGCCATCAGTGAGTCCGGACAGGGGTATCAGCCCCAGCATTTT. Encoded protein: CAISESGQGYQPQHF.

This clone was counted once. The chain carries TRBV19 and TRBJ1-1, with 10 bases lining up with TRBD1. This CDR3 comprises 16 residues. Germline V gene data show CDR1 as LNHDA and CDR2 as SQIVND (reference sequence). V lost 4 bases to trimming and J lost 8 bases; unmatched junction nucleotides: 13. The CDR3 DNA reads TGTGCCAGTAGTACCCGGGACAGGGGACCTGTGGGGGAAGCTTTCTTT. It translates to CASSTRDRGPVGEAFF.

The chain joins TRBV6-5 to TRBJ2-3; 7 bases are a match to TRBD1. Trimming removed 4 bases from V and 1 base from J; junction bases left unmatched: 8. The CDR3 totals 16 residues. Germline V gene data show CDR1 as MNHEY and CDR2 as SVGAGI. The CDR3 loop is CASSSIGTARTDTQYF. The CDR3 DNA follows: TGTGCCAGCAGTTCCATAGGGACAGCCCGCACAGATACGCAGTATTTT.

The V gene is TRBV2, the J gene TRBJ1-3; D not certain. The CDR3 runs to 16 residues. V lost 6 bases and J 8 bases, leaving 23 bases between the germline ends. Looked up from germline, CDR1 is SNHLY and CDR2 is FYNNEI. The CDR3 sequence is CASRYSRSVAGDTIYF. The CDR3 nucleotides are TGTGCCAGCAGGTACAGTCGGTCAGTCGCCGGGGACACCATATATTTT.

The V and J genes are TRBV27 and TRBJ1-4; TRBD1 aligns across 8 bases. Germline loops: CDR1 MNHEY, CDR2 SMNVEV (reference sequence). With 4 bases clipped from V and 8 bases from J, the junction kept 9 bases outside the gene matches. The CDR3 consists of 15 residues. The CDR3 spells CASSSRTGYSEKLFF. CDR3 nucleotides: TGTGCCAGCAGTTCACGGACAGGGTATTCGGAAAAACTGTTTTTT.

This clone occurred a few times. One junction end does not reproduce the germline sequence, and a read error may be involved. CDR3 loop: CASSDQFDRTSWGCTF. CDR3 nucleotides: TGTGCCAGCAGTGACCAGTTCGACAGGACTTCCTGGGGCTGCACCTTC. This chain links TRBV9 with TRBJ1-2, with D possibly TRBD1 on 6 matching bases. Looked up from germline, CDR1 is SGDLS and CDR2 is YYNGEE. The length of the CDR3 is 16 residues.

Here the CDR3 DNA reads TGCGCCAGCAGCTTAGCGGCTAGCGGCCCATACGAGCAGTACTTC. Its translation is CASSLAASGPYEQYF. The V call is TRBV5-1, the J call TRBJ2-7, with TRBD2 identical over 7 bases. Looked up from germline, CDR1 is SGHRS and CDR2 is YFSETQ. Trimming removed 2 bases from V and 4 bases from J; junction bases left unmatched: 9. This CDR3 comprises 15 residues.

V gene TRBV5-1 combines with J gene TRBJ2-7, with 9 bases lining up with TRBD1. Germline CDR1 SGHRS, CDR2 YFSETQ. This CDR3 is 14 amino acids long. Unmatched junction bases numbered 6, after V lost 2 bases and J lost 6 bases. The CDR3 DNA sequence: TGCGCCAGCAGCTTCGGACAGGGGAGGGTCGAGCAGTACTTC. It translates to CASSFGQGRVEQYF.

The genes are TRBV28 and TRBJ1-5, with TRBD1 identical over 9 bases. Trimming at V came to 5 bases and at J to 14 bases, leaving 10 bases not matched to a gene. The CDR3 length is 13 residues. The V gene's germline CDR1 is MDHEN and CDR2 SYDVKM. The CDR3 sequence is CASSVLGQGLKHF. In DNA, the CDR3 is TGTGCCAGCAGTGTCCTCGGACAGGGGTTAAAGCATTTT.

The chain combines TRBV21-1 with TRBJ2-1; TRBD2 is the table's D call, not checked against the DNA. TRBV21-1 is given as a pseudogene. The CDR3 runs 16 residues. CDR3 residues: CASSKLRDSSYNEQFF. Written as DNA, the CDR3 is TGTGCCAGCAGCAAACTGCGGGACTCTTCATACAATGAGCAGTTCTTC.

V usage is TRBV9 and J usage is TRBJ2-3, with D unclear. CDR1 and CDR2 (germline): SGDLS, YYNGEE. The CDR3 loop spans 14 amino acids. V lost 3 bases, J lost 1 base, and 9 bases lay in between. CDR3 DNA sequence: TGTGCCAGCAGCGATCCCCGGGGCACAGATACGCAGTATTTT. Translating gives CASSDPRGTDTQYF.

In this sample, this clone turned up once. The chain carries TRBV9 and TRBJ2-2, with no clear D. The germline V gene has CDR1 SGDLS and CDR2 YYNGEE. The CDR3 spans 16 residues. Trimming removed 0 bases from V and 6 bases from J, with 15 bases in between. The CDR3 DNA follows: TGTGCCAGCAGCGTAGCTTTTCAGGCCCGATCCGGGGAGCTGTTTTTT. Translation: CASSVAFQARSGELFF.

This chain uses TRBV27 with TRBJ2-3; 7 bases line up with TRBD1. With V trimmed by 4 bases and J by 3 bases, 7 bases remained unmatched. The CDR3 has 15 residues. Germline V gene lookup returns CDR1 MNHEY and CDR2 SMNVEV (reference sequence). CDR3: CASSYRQGGTDTQYF. CDR3 in DNA: TGTGCCAGCAGTTATAGACAGGGTGGGACAGATACGCAGTATTTT.

The CDR3 is CASRKPGQAYNEQFF. The CDR3 DNA follows: TGTGCCAGCAGGAAACCGGGACAGGCCTACAATGAGCAGTTCTTC. The chain combines TRBV6-5 with TRBJ2-1; 8 bases align to TRBD1. Losses at the gene ends were 6 bases for V and 2 bases for J; bases not matched to a gene: 6. In germline, CDR1 is MNHEY, CDR2 SVGAGI. The CDR3 totals 15 residues.

Of note for this clone: Germline is not matched at one junction end, which may reflect a read error. The chain joins TRBV6-1 to TRBJ1-3; 10 nucleotides match TRBD1. CDR1 and CDR2 (germline): MNHNS, SASEGT. The CDR3 extends over 15 amino acids. DNA of the CDR3: TGTGCCAGCAGGGAAGGGACAGGGGACCTAAACACCATATATTTT. It specifies CASREGTGDLNTIYF.

V usage is TRBV28 and J usage is TRBJ1-1, with D tentatively TRBD1 (5 bases). The germline V gene has CDR1 MDHEN and CDR2 SYDVKM. This CDR3 contains 13 residues. Trimming took 6 bases from V and 2 from J, leaving 10 bases between them. In DNA, the CDR3 is TGTGCCAGCAGGAGACAGCTAAACACTGAAGCTTTCTTT. This translates into CASRRQLNTEAFF.

The CDR3 coding sequence is TGTGCCAGCAGTCTGGCAGGGTCTATGAACACTGAAGCTTTCTTT. This encodes CASSLAGSMNTEAFF. V is TRBV27 and J is TRBJ1-1, with a possible D match to TRBD1 (5 bases). The CDR3 loop spans 15 amino acids. Germline lookup yields CDR1 MNHEY and CDR2 SMNVEV (reference sequence). Trimming took off 5 bases at V and 0 bases at J, with 13 bases between the two ends.

This rearrangement joins TRBV2 to TRBJ1-3; possibly TRBD1 for D (5 bases). Germline CDR1 reads SNHLY; CDR2 reads FYNNEI. Trimming took 8 bases from V and 2 from J, leaving 10 bases between them. The CDR3 covers 13 residues. CDR3: CASRADTGNTIYF. DNA for the CDR3: TGTGCCAGCCGGGCGGACACTGGAAACACCATATATTTT.

This rearrangement joins TRBV11-2 to TRBJ2-1, with TRBD2 matching 9 bases. Unmatched junction bases numbered 9, after V lost 5 bases and J lost 7 bases. The CDR3 is made up of 15 amino acids. CDR1 is SGHAT, CDR2 FQNNGV, per germline. The CDR3 here is CASSHIAGVRNEQFF. In nucleotides, the CDR3 is TGTGCCAGCAGCCATATAGCGGGAGTCCGGAATGAGCAGTTCTTC. The variable domain in full, with the rest retrieved from reference TRBV11-2 and TRBJ2-1, is EAGVAQSPRYKIIEKRQSVAFWCNPISGHATLYWYQQILGQGPKLLIQFQNNGVVDDSQLPKDRFSAERLKGVDSTLKIQPAKLEDSAVYLCASSHIAGVRNEQFFGPGTRLTVL.

In its sample, this clone was seen a few times. The J gene is TRBJ1-2, the V gene TRBV5-6; the D gene is possibly TRBD1 (5 bases). V was shortened by 1 base and J by 3 bases, with 10 bases between the two germline ends. CDR1 is SGHDT, CDR2 YYEEEE, per germline. The CDR3 is 14 amino acids. The CDR3 protein is CASSLQGIDYGYTF. The CDR3 bases are TGTGCCAGCAGCTTGCAGGGAATTGACTATGGCTACACCTTC.

This chain links TRBV6-5 with TRBJ2-5, with D perhaps matching TRBD2 (6 bases). The CDR3 is 14 residues long. Germline V gene sequence: CDR1 MNHEY, CDR2 SVGAGI. V lost 6 bases to trimming and J lost 2 bases, with 13 bases between them. The CDR3 is CASSRGESQETQYF. CDR3 in DNA: TGTGCCAGCAGCCGCGGGGAAAGTCAAGAGACCCAGTACTTC.

The gene calls are TRBV6-1 and TRBJ2-5; D is unclear. Trimming cost V 5 bases and J 2 bases, with 15 bases left between them. The CDR3 consists of 15 residues. Per germline, CDR1 MNHNS and CDR2 SASEGT. CDR3 DNA sequence: TGTGCCAGCAGTCCAACTAAAGCAGCGCAAGAGACCCAGTACTTC. Translating gives CASSPTKAAQETQYF.

The chain is built from TRBV27 and TRBJ2-1; 8 bases map to TRBD2. Germline CDR1 and CDR2: MNHEY and SMNVEV (reference sequence). The CDR3 is made up of 15 amino acids. After removal of 3 bases from V and 6 bases from J, the junction contained 7 bases not matched to a gene. CDR3 loop: CASSFWLAGTNEQFF. The CDR3 nucleotides read TGTGCCAGCAGTTTCTGGTTAGCGGGAACCAATGAGCAGTTCTTC.

V usage is TRBV11-2 and J usage is TRBJ1-1; 9 nucleotides align to TRBD1. Germline V gene sequence: CDR1 SGHAT, CDR2 FQNNGV. J was trimmed by 2 bases and V by 5 bases; bases with no gene match: 3. The CDR3 extends over 14 amino acids. CDR3 amino acids: CASSLGQGNTEAFF. CDR3 DNA sequence: TGTGCCAGCAGCCTGGGACAGGGTAACACTGAAGCTTTCTTT.

The gene calls are TRBV9 and TRBJ2-1, with D possibly matching TRBD2 (7 bases). Between the trimmed V and J ends, which lost 4 bases and 7 bases, there was a span of 27 bases. This CDR3 is 18 amino acids long. Germline V gives CDR1 SGDLS, CDR2 YYNGEE. This chain's CDR3 is CASSRRWGASGSLNEQFF. CDR3 sequence (DNA): TGTGCCAGCAGCCGCAGATGGGGGGCTAGCGGTTCTTTGAATGAGCAGTTCTTC.